What follows are 10 T cell receptor beta chains derived from one specimen sequenced in a study of OX40 agonist ivuxolimab in advanced cancers. Measured with immunoSEQ multiplex PCR; TCRdb has only the in-frame clones, and not every one. The sample contains 78,000 or so clones, around nine tenths of which appear only once. The source was CD4+ or CD8+ T cells sorted from blood, collected in a trial of the OX40 agonist ivuxolimab. The receptors originated from an adult with an advanced solid tumor such as melanoma, head and neck, liver or kidney cancer.

The chain employs TRBV6-5 and TRBJ1-3; D not resolved. Trimming pared 8 bases from V and 4 bases from J, leaving 12 bases between. This CDR3 is built from 13 residues. Per germline, CDR1 MNHEY and CDR2 SVGAGI. CDR3 region: CASGLKRGNTIYF. The CDR3 DNA sequence: TGTGCCAGCGGGTTGAAAAGAGGAAACACCATATATTTT.

The chain links TRBV11-3 to TRBJ2-7; 11 nucleotides match TRBD1. Looked up from germline, CDR1 is SGHNT and CDR2 is YENEEA. The CDR3 is 15 residues long. V lost 5 bases, J lost 3 bases, and 6 bases stayed unmatched. CDR3: CASSPGTGGFYEQYF. The CDR3 DNA follows: TGTGCCAGCAGCCCCGGGACAGGGGGATTCTACGAGCAGTACTTC.

The chain is built from TRBV6-5 and TRBJ2-3; D gene unclear. This CDR3 contains 16 residues. Trimming pared 0 bases from V and 2 bases from J, leaving 12 bases between. Germline-derived CDR1 and CDR2 are MNHEY and SVGAGI. The CDR3 nucleotides read TGTGCCAGCAGTTACTCTTTCGGTACCCTCACAGATACGCAGTATTTT. Protein product: CASSYSFGTLTDTQYF.

The chain joins TRBV27 to TRBJ2-7; the D gene could be TRBD1 or TRBD2 (5 bases each). Deletions cut 6 bases from V and 2 bases from J, with 14 bases between. The germline V gene encodes CDR1 MNHEY and CDR2 SMNVEV (reference sequence). This CDR3 region has 14 residues. The CDR3 bases are TGTGCCAGCAGCCGGGGCGGCGGAACCTACGAGCAGTACTTC. Translated: CASSRGGGTYEQYF.

This rearrangement joins TRBV9 to TRBJ2-1; no firm D call. Germline CDR1 and CDR2: SGDLS and YYNGEE. The CDR3 consists of 15 residues. Deletions cut 1 base from V and 2 bases from J, with 10 bases between. CDR3 nucleotide sequence: TGTGCCAGCAGCGTACAGGCAGTCGCCTACAATGAGCAGTTCTTC. This codes for CASSVQAVAYNEQFF.

This clone has more than one count but fewer than ten. V gene TRBV15 combines with J gene TRBJ2-7; D is possibly TRBD1 or TRBD2 (5 bases each). Per germline, CDR1 LNHNV and CDR2 YYDKDF (reference sequence). The CDR3 spans 16 residues. The V gene lost 6 bases and the J gene lost 3 bases, with 21 bases spanning the gap. CDR3 sequence: CATRKNPSGRYYEQYF. DNA of the CDR3: TGTGCCACCAGAAAGAACCCATCGGGACGGTACTACGAGCAGTACTTC.

CDR3 DNA: TGTGCCAGCAGTTACGGGGCGGGAGAGGGCAATGAGCAGTTCTTC. Translating gives CASSYGAGEGNEQFF. The rearrangement uses TRBV6-5 and TRBJ2-1, with 7 bases that match TRBD2. Germline V gene sequence: CDR1 MNHEY, CDR2 SVGAGI. With 2 bases clipped from V and 6 bases from J, the junction kept 7 bases outside the gene matches. CDR3 length: 15 residues.

CDR3 in amino acids: CASSKRGYSNQPQHF. DNA for the CDR3: TGTGCCAGCAGCAAGAGGGGTTATAGCAATCAGCCCCAGCATTTT. The J gene is TRBJ1-5, the V gene TRBV5-6, with D perhaps matching TRBD1 (5 bases). CDR1 SGHDT and CDR2 YYEEEE come from the germline V gene. CDR3 length: 15 amino acids. V gave up 4 bases and J gave up 0 bases, with 11 bases separating them. The complete variable domain, with remaining parts taken from reference TRBV5-6 and TRBJ1-5, reads DAGVTQSPTHLIKTRGQQVTLRCSPKSGHDTVSWYQQALGQGPQFIFQYYEEEERQRGNFPDRFSGHQFPNYSSELNVNALLLGDSALYLCASSKRGYSNQPQHFGDGTRLSIL.

The CDR3 region is CASSEKELYGYTF. The CDR3, as DNA: TGTGCCAGCAGTGAAAAGGAACTCTATGGCTACACCTTC. The rearrangement joins TRBV6-1 to TRBJ1-2; unclear D gene. V lost 2 bases and J 4 bases, leaving 8 bases between the germline ends. The CDR3 spans 13 residues. CDR1 and CDR2 (germline): MNHNS, SASEGT.

This chain uses TRBV28 with TRBJ1-5; no firm D call. Germline values: CDR1 MDHEN, CDR2 SYDVKM. CDR3 length equals 13 residues. Trimming removed 10 bases from V and 3 bases from J, with 13 bases in between. CDR3 loop: CATRREINQPQHF. As DNA, the CDR3 is TGTGCCACCCGGAGGGAGATCAATCAGCCCCAGCATTTT. Drawing the rest from reference TRBV28 and TRBJ1-5, the complete variable domain is DVKVTQSSRYLVKRTGEKVFLECVQDMDHENMFWYRQDPGLGLRLIYFSYDVKMKEKGDIPEGYSVSREKKERFSLILESASTNQTSMYLCATRREINQPQHFGDGTRLSIL.